This TCR beta chain came from a study of a mutant IDH1 vaccine in newly diagnosed glioma (dated by TCRdb to the early 2020s). Context from the whole study: Vaccination began 4-6 weeks after radiotherapy alone, or alongside temozolomide cycles in the chemotherapy-containing groups. Of the 30 to 35 patients who were treated, approximately 60% were male and roughly 40% were female, and the mean age was roughly 40 years. Before enrollment, patients had received standard therapy of radiotherapy alone, temozolomide alone, or radiochemotherapy with temozolomide; most received the combination. The week-35 safety follow-up was designated visit V12, and the week-47 end of study was designated visit V13. Peripheral blood samples were drawn at six visits, namely V03 (baseline), V05, V07, V10, V12 and V13. For exploratory analyses, 25 treated patients had longitudinal TCRB deep sequencing done wherever samples were available.

Reading the germline V gene (reference sequence) gives CDR1 GTSNPN and CDR2 SVGIG. V is reduced by 0 bases and J by 0 bases, leaving a spacing of 8 bases between them. The CDR3 starts with the cysteine, ends with the phenylalanine, and has 14 residues. The CDR3 DNA has 42 bases and is translated from base 1. Libraries were built with the immunoSEQ multiplex PCR assay. Rearranged TCR beta chain sequences were amplified with the hsTCRB Kit following the manufacturer's protocol. Sequencing of TCRB libraries was carried out on an Illumina MiSeq. Processing in the source paper ran as follows. The proprietary platform of the kit vendor was used for demultiplexing, trimming and gene mapping. TCRdb's version of the immuneACCESS table is confined to in-frame rearrangements and falls short of the full clone set. An unresolved V gene accounts for under half of the shortfall where checked; the remainder is of unknown origin. Clone size and V and J calls were adopted from that table, with D and trimming inferred from the DNA. The sample table lists roughly 26,000 clones, over 80% of them with a count of one. The ten most abundant clones make up 25% to 35% of the sample.

The sample's time point label, decoded: week 35, safety follow-up. Each vaccine dose was 300 ug of a 20-mer mutant IDH1 peptide in Montanide, given subcutaneously with topical imiquimod. Patients were given eight vaccinations, in weeks 1, 3, 5, 7, 11, 15, 19 and 23, which matched visits V03 through V10. Donors had newly diagnosed WHO grade 3 or 4 IDH1-mutant astrocytomas with loss of nuclear ATRX. The samples were drawn from NOA16, a multicentre, single-arm, open-label phase I trial in Germany that tested a mutant IDH1 peptide vaccine in humans for the first time. The DNeasy Blood and Tissue Kit was used to extract genomic DNA from EDTA blood for TCRB sequencing. This clone was seen only a few times. The specificity of this receptor is unknown. Base qualities were left out, and no much larger clone turns up one base away. Paper-wide results and their limitations: PBMC samples for TCRB deep sequencing were selected based on availability. Immune responses induced by the vaccine were seen in over 90% of patients across multiple MHC alleles. Changes in the top peripheral T cell clonotypes picked up by TCRB sequencing did not appear to be linked to pseudoprogression. The authors noted that analyses of patient blood samples could not be reproduced because of sample limitations.

The chain couples TRBV30 to TRBJ1-1; TRBD1 is a possible D gene, resting on 5 matching bases. The sample here was PBMCs, taken from a glioma patient whose treatment included an IDH1 peptide vaccine. The TCR comes from a young man with glioma. The CDR3 sequence is CAWSVRGLNTEAFF. The DNA is as follows: TGTGCCTGGAGTGTACGGGGACTGAACACTGAAGCTTTCTTT.